The clone carrying this T cell receptor beta chain was seen only once. Sequenced by immunoSEQ multiplex PCR; TCRdb stores in-frame clones only, minus some. The sample includes about 72,000 clones, just over 85% of them seen just once. V lost 0 bases to trimming and J lost 8 bases, with 5 bases between them. Germline assignment: CDR1 LGHNA and CDR2 YSLEER. This CDR3 is 13 amino acids long. The data belong to a study of blood T cell repertoires in COVID-19. Across the whole study: The origin of the acute and convalescent COVID-19 samples was the United States, Italy and Spain. The analysed material was cDNA or gDNA that came from T cells, B-cell-depleted T cells, or PBMCs.

The sequenced material came from peripheral blood. This sequence originates from a man in his sixties or seventies with active or convalescent COVID-19. V gene TRBV4-3 combines with J gene TRBJ1-6, with D unclear. CDR3 sequence reads: CASSQDRYSPLHF. DNA for the CDR3: TGCGCCAGCAGCCAAGACAGGTATTCACCCCTCCACTTT.